The sequence of this T cell receptor (beta chain) was determined in a study of cytomegalovirus exposure and HLA in healthy donors (dated by TCRdb to 2017 to 2019). About the study as a whole: An earlier analysis of 587 of the donors reported over 250 Gb of sequence data and around 110 million unique TCR beta sequences obtained from approximately 180 million T cells. Approximately 310 gigabases of sequencing data and 78 million or so unique TCR sequences were included in an early release covering about 620 HLA-typed donors. Of the 300 to 450 genotyped donors, 65% to 90% fell in the genetic ancestry cluster associated with self-reported Caucasian donors. The aim of the study was to test whether cataloging public T cell receptors could identify signatures of past pathogen exposure. The study used immunosequencing to profile the T cell repertoires of 666 subjects and linked those repertoires to cytomegalovirus serostatus. Besides the first cohort of approximately 670 subjects, a separate validation cohort made up of 95 to 150 different subjects was used. To predict cytomegalovirus infection status, the study brought together high-throughput TCR immunosequencing, statistical association of individual TCRs with disease status, and machine learning. A later analysis re-examined previously published TCR beta repertoires from roughly 720 donors and added high-resolution HLA genotyping to investigate patterns of TCR occurrence. In the later analysis, no new phenotypic data were used to find candidate immune exposures; instead, reliance was placed on TCR beta sequences and their occurrence across donors. An earlier analysis of 587 of the donors used high-throughput TCR beta sequencing to judge whether each TCR beta V gene segment behaved as functional or pseudogenic. Donor age, sex, ethnicity and CMV serostatus were collected together with the repertoire data. In a later genetic analysis, genome-wide SNP genotypes for about three fifths of the roughly 670 donors were used, and that subset was treated as a discovery cohort. All discovery cohort repertoires had been generated on a single sequencing platform. HLA typing covered class I and class II loci at four-digit resolution. Typing coverage varied by locus: about 620-630 donors for A, B, C, DRB1 and DQB1; roughly 500 for DQA1; more than 600 for DPA1; approximately 450 for DPB1. Roughly 5 DR-DQ haplotypes were treated as single units for association and clustering because of strong linkage in the cohort. Among a few hundred genotyped donors of the cohort, an average of roughly 240,000 unique TCR beta nucleotide sequences were sequenced per donor, roughly 20% of them non-productive.

In the case of this clone: It has no known antigen specificity. One base away there is no much larger clone; base qualities are not given.

In total, just over 650 healthy bone marrow donors made up the cohort. At the time of sampling, all cohort members were nominally healthy, though unrecorded immune exposures were likely present. The donor was CMV seronegative and belonged to the group of over 300 seronegative cohort members. Every donor gave a peripheral blood sample, and the peripheral blood mononuclear cells from that sample were used for TCR beta sequencing. The Qiagen DNeasy Blood Extraction Kit was used to extract genomic DNA from the blood cell samples. General study outcomes and caveats: It was suggested by the authors that the approach could potentially be generalized to other disease states and immunological phenotypes. Linkage disequilibrium might explain the correlated functional status among segregating V segments, but an unknown experimental factor could not be excluded. A later analysis found that TCR association rates varied across HLA loci, with DRB1 alleles showing the most associated TCRs and HLA-C alleles the fewest. An earlier analysis of around 540 of the donors showed that most TCR beta V segments appeared in productive rearrangements either about 87% or about 30% of the time, which broadly matched IMGT annotations. A further reported finding was that TCR beta sequences accurately predicted the HLA-A and HLA-B alleles for most subjects in the first cohort. Immune exposure information for the cohort was limited to CMV serostatus. A cluster of highly shared sequence variants was judged likely to represent a technical artifact of the sequencing pipeline. Some IMGT-functional V segments, including TRBV6-2 and TRBV6-3, could not be distinguished by the 87-base-pair reads and were therefore excluded. HLA typing was unavailable for some donors at each locus, so association tests used only the typed subset. The cohort was sequenced for TCR beta chains only, and without alpha or paired-chain data the features that could be detected were limited. While some public TCRs were present in many individuals, most TCR sequences turned up only very rarely across donors. Cytomegalovirus status was reported to be diagnosed by the classifier with high specificity and sensitivity in both the original and validation cohorts. When HLA alleles, especially DR and DQ, strongly co-occurred, attributing TCR associations to individual alleles was difficult. V-gene and J-gene trimming of TCR beta chains was associated with a missense DCLRE1C variant in a later genetic analysis, and the association was replicated in an independent cohort. In vitro tests confirmed that a few of the cytomegalovirus-associated TCR beta chains recognize cytomegalovirus antigens. Because counts were too low, seventeen rarely observed V segments, including chromosome 9 orphons, were excluded from the earlier analysis of several hundred of the donors. In a later analysis, HLA-associated TCR beta chains were found to be more clonally expanded and to have lower generation probabilities than equally common non-associated chains. The study gave a list of about 160 TCR beta chains associated with cytomegalovirus. Specific HLA alleles were associated with 16,951 TCR beta sequences at a false discovery rate of 0.05 in a later analysis. According to a later genetic analysis, donors in an Asian-associated ancestry cluster had fewer N-insertions in productive TCRs than the roughly 670-donor mean. Presence/absence analyses assumed roughly uniform sequencing depth across donors, an assumption that may not hold. A later analysis found that most CMV-associated TCR beta chains appeared HLA-restricted, with HLA associations seemingly driven largely by CMV exposure. Several of the top co-occurrence clusters appeared to be linked to parvovirus B19, influenza, CMV and Epstein-Barr virus, according to a later analysis.

V trim: 4 bases; J trim: 7 bases; unmatched bases: 13. Spanning cysteine to phenylalanine, the CDR3 consists of 15 amino acids. Of the read, only the CDR3 DNA is kept; its 45 bases are in frame from base 1. From the germline V gene (reference sequence), CDR1 is SGHNT and CDR2 is YYREEE. The protocol used for the library was the immunoSEQ multiplex PCR assay. For the multiplex PCR, a mixture combining 60 forward primers for TCR Vbeta segments and 13 reverse primers for TCR Jbeta segments was used. Amplification of the CDR3 region of rearranged TCR beta genes was performed with a multiplex PCR assay on genomic DNA. On the Illumina HiSeq System, the amplified TCR beta libraries were sequenced as 87-base-pair reads. In the source study's methods: In a later analysis, approximately 74 million unique TCR beta chains were counted across the roughly 700 repertoires, and approximately 11 million of these chains were shared by at least two donors. To remove PCR and sequencing errors, raw reads were error-corrected and collapsed into unique sequences using a nearest-neighbor algorithm that merged closely related sequences. CDR3 sequences were aligned to IMGT reference sequences to assign V, D and J gene segments. For a sequence to be retained, at least a six-nucleotide match to both a V gene segment and a J gene segment was required. Rearrangements were called productive when the CDR3 lacked stop codons and stayed in frame with V and J; all others were non-productive. CDR3 was defined by IMGT convention, running from the second conserved V-encoded cysteine to the conserved J-encoded phenylalanine. In an earlier analysis of more than 550 of the donors, sequences lacking an unambiguous match to a single V gene segment were excluded. An earlier analysis of 587 of the donors called V segments functional above 56.7% productive rearrangements and segregating when the between-donor standard deviation exceeded 5%. A statistical classification framework was built to diagnose cytomegalovirus status from the catalog of TCR beta chain sequences. V and J gene assignment, in a later analysis, came from comparing TCR nucleotide sequences with IMGT/GENE-DB human TR gene sequences. The TCRdist pipeline was used in a later analysis to assign CDR3 sequences and most-parsimonious VDJ recombination scenarios. In a later analysis, each TCR beta chain was defined by its CDR3 amino acid sequence together with its V-gene family, and reads without a unique V-gene family were excluded. A later analysis removed 600 or so highly shared, low-generation-probability nucleotide sequences to deal with suspected cross-contamination and a sequencing artifact. In a later analysis, a clonal expansion index was calculated for each public chain from normalized within-repertoire ranks of inferred template counts. Generation probabilities in a later analysis came from a VDJ recombination model fitted to out-of-frame rearrangements, and those results were checked against IGoR. In a later analysis, TCR-TCR, TCR-HLA and TCR-CMV co-occurrence was scored with hypergeometric tests, and a repertoire-size bias correction was applied to TCR pairs. To estimate false discovery rates, a later analysis permuted the HLA or CMV assignments 20 times. A later analysis grouped co-occurring TCRs with DBSCAN, adding TCRdist sequence similarity when clustering within HLA-allele-positive subsets. Repertoires with fewer than 30,000 or more than 120,000 public chains were left out of co-occurrence clustering, as were five repertoires with anomalous nucleotide sharing. The table comes from immuneACCESS by way of TCRdb, which keeps in-frame sequences with V and J called. Part of the clones is missing from these tables; in studies checked, under half for an unresolved V gene and the rest for unknown reasons. The DNA was the basis for D and trimming; V, J and clone size are from that table. In all, the sample holds about 140,000 clones, and 80% of those were seen once. In total, the top ten clones hold over 2% of the sample.

The receptor was isolated from a man aged 50-59 years in good health and CMV-seronegative. The receptor chain draws on TRBV5-4 and TRBJ1-2, and TRBD1 aligns with 7 junction nucleotides. The sample taken for sequencing was PBMCs. The DNA is TGTGCCAGCAGCCCAGACAGGGCTACCCCCTTTGGCTACACCTTC. The resulting protein is CASSPDRATPFGYTF.